Following are 7 T cell receptor beta chains from one sample sequenced in a study of CD4 T cells in relation to SARS-CoV-2 and coronaviruses (dated by TCRdb to about 2021). Library preparation employed the immunoSEQ multiplex PCR assay. TCRdb obtained this table from immuneACCESS and retained in-frame rearrangements with V and J assigned. These tables miss some clones; where compared with another copy, unresolved V genes account for less than half of the shortfall, and the remainder is unexplained. In all, the sample holds approximately 11,000 clones, and approximately 78% of those were seen once. Approximately 15% of the sample rests with the top ten. These TCRs' antigens remain unknown. CD4+ T cells from unexposed donors were collected before the COVID-19 pandemic (2011-2018). Following 10 days of culture, the EasySep CD4+ T cell isolation kit was used to isolate CD4+ T cells. The sample comprised CD4+ T cells from PBMCs, cultured in vitro. Receptors originate from a human donor in good health.

The V and J genes are TRBV4-1 and TRBJ1-1; weak D call: TRBD1 (5 bases). Germline values: CDR1 MGHRA, CDR2 YSYEKL. CDR3 length: 18 amino acids. Trimming took 3 bases from V and 1 from J, leaving 21 bases between them. The CDR3 DNA reads as TGCGCCAGCAGCCATATGGGAATAGTAGGGGCCAAGAACACTGAAGCTTTCTTT. This codes for CASSHMGIVGAKNTEAFF.

DNA for the CDR3: TGTGCCAGCAGCTTAGAGGGCAGGGTGAACACTGAAGCTTTCTTT. Translation: CASSLEGRVNTEAFF. This rearrangement joins TRBV13 to TRBJ1-1; a weak D match, TRBD1 (5 bases). V lost 1 base and J 0 bases, leaving 9 bases between the germline ends. The CDR3 sequence is 15 residues long. The germline V gene has CDR1 PRHDT and CDR2 FYEKMQ (reference sequence).

This clone appeared once. J is TRBJ2-2 and V is TRBV4-2; D is unclear. The CDR3 is 16 residues long. Looked up from germline, CDR1 is LGHNA and CDR2 is YNFKEQ. Trimming shortened V by 4 bases and J by 0 bases, and 12 bases separated the two germline ends. The CDR3 region has the DNA TGTGCCAGCAGCCTGGGGTCATCTCCGAACACCGGGGAGCTGTTTTTT. It translates to CASSLGSSPNTGELFF.

The gene calls are TRBV18 and TRBJ1-4, with D uncertain. The CDR3 runs to 17 residues. From germline, CDR1 is KGHSH and CDR2 LQKENI. Trimming removed 2 bases from V and 0 bases from J, with 13 bases in between. This chain's CDR3 is CASSPANSGATNEKLFF. For the CDR3, the DNA is TGTGCCAGCTCACCAGCGAACTCAGGTGCAACTAATGAAAAACTGTTTTTT.

V and J are TRBV3-1 (or the pseudogene TRBV3-2) and TRBJ1-5; 7 bases align to TRBD1. This CDR3 is 14 amino acids long. The junction had 5 bases not matched to a gene; V was cut back by 2 bases and J by 7 bases. Germline V gene sequence: CDR1 LGHDT, CDR2 YNNKEL (reference sequence). CDR3 DNA sequence: TGTGCCAGCAGCCAATTTACAGGGGACCAGCCCCAGCATTTT. It translates to CASSQFTGDQPQHF.

The rearrangement joins TRBV18 to TRBJ2-3; perhaps TRBD1 as D (5 bases). Deletions cut 6 bases from V and 6 bases from J, with 16 bases between. This CDR3 comprises 14 residues. Germline CDR1 reads KGHSH; CDR2 reads LQKENI. DNA for the CDR3: TGTGCCAGCTCCCCGGACAACCGGTTTGATACGCAGTATTTT. It encodes CASSPDNRFDTQYF.

This chain links TRBV11-2 with TRBJ1-2; a weak D match, TRBD1 (6 bases). Germline CDR1 is SGHAT and CDR2 is FQNNGV. The CDR3 sequence is 16 residues long. The ends were cut back, 1 base at V and 5 bases at J, with 17 bases in the middle. CDR3 loop: CASSLGARGRGYGYTF. For the CDR3, the DNA is TGTGCCAGCAGCTTAGGAGCCAGGGGAAGAGGATATGGCTACACCTTC.